These 27 T cell receptor beta chains came from one sample sequenced in a study of blood T cell repertoires in COVID-19. Profiling relied on immunoSEQ multiplex PCR, and the TCRdb table lists in-frame clones only, not all of them. The data contain over 200,000 clones, more than 80% of them singletons. Sequencing was carried out using peripheral blood. The receptor set was obtained from a man younger than 45 with COVID-19, enrolled during active disease.

The chain couples TRBV11-2 to TRBJ1-6; 7 bases are shared with TRBD1. After removal of 7 bases from V and 9 bases from J, the junction contained 9 bases not matched to a gene. Per the germline V gene, CDR1 is SGHAT and CDR2 is FQNNGV. The CDR3 sequence is 14 residues long. The CDR3 DNA is TGTGCCAGCACCCCGACAGGGCGGGGTTCACCCCTCCACTTT. Encoded protein: CASTPTGRGSPLHF.

This clone has ten or more counts. The rearrangement joins TRBV10-3 to TRBJ1-1; D ambiguous. CDR3 length: 14 amino acids. Germline assignment: CDR1 ENHRY and CDR2 SYGVKD. Trimming took off 10 bases at V and 4 bases at J, with 19 bases between the two ends. The DNA for the CDR3 is TGTGCCACGTGGGAGGGTGCATCGGGCACTGAAGCTTTCTTT. Translated, it gives CATWEGASGTEAFF.

The gene calls are TRBV7-9 and TRBJ2-1, with 9 bases identical to TRBD1. Per germline, CDR1 SEHNR and CDR2 FQNEAQ (reference sequence). This CDR3 region has 16 residues. V trimming: 2 bases; J trimming: 7 bases; junction bases outside the gene matches: 9. CDR3 DNA: TGTGCCAGCAGCTTACTCCGGGGACAGGGAGGGAATGAGCAGTTCTTC. This translates into CASSLLRGQGGNEQFF.

The chain has TRBV2 and TRBJ1-2; the D gene is possibly TRBD1 (5 bases). Germline-derived CDR1 and CDR2 are SNHLY and FYNNEI. V was pared by 4 bases and J by 3 bases, with 15 bases between. This CDR3 has 15 residues. CDR3 loop: CASSGGVPGDYGYTF. For the CDR3, the DNA is TGTGCCAGCAGTGGAGGGGTCCCGGGGGACTATGGCTACACCTTC.

The rearrangement joins TRBV15 to TRBJ2-1, with D hard to call. This CDR3 has 13 residues. Trimming removed 3 bases at V and 6 bases at J, with 9 bases between. In germline, CDR1 is LNHNV, CDR2 YYDKDF (reference sequence). The CDR3 protein is CATSRPPGNEQFF. The CDR3 DNA is TGTGCCACCAGCAGGCCGCCCGGCAATGAGCAGTTCTTC.

The chain couples TRBV6-6 to TRBJ2-7; TRBD2 matches at 8 bases. Trimming at V came to 6 bases and at J to 7 bases, leaving 8 bases not matched to a gene. The CDR3 totals 13 residues. CDR1 is MNHNY, CDR2 SVGAGI, per germline (reference sequence). DNA of the CDR3: TGTGCCAGCAGCCCGCCGGGGGGGTTGGAGCAGTACTTC. Protein: CASSPPGGLEQYF.

The rearrangement joins TRBV4-1 to TRBJ1-2, with 8 bases matching TRBD1. From germline, CDR1 is MGHRA and CDR2 YSYEKL. Unmatched junction bases numbered 15, after V lost 1 base and J lost 5 bases. The CDR3 covers 18 residues. CDR3 sequence reads: CASSQVDYRGSGWYGYTF. Written as DNA, the CDR3 is TGCGCCAGCAGCCAAGTCGATTACAGGGGGTCAGGATGGTATGGCTACACCTTC.

The V call is TRBV7-2, the J call TRBJ1-3; D not resolved. CDR1 is SGHTA and CDR2 is FQGNSA in the germline V gene. There are 16 residues in the CDR3. Trimming removed 5 bases at V and 0 bases at J, with 14 bases between. Here the CDR3 reads CASSLGQLSSGNTIYF. In nucleotides, the CDR3 is TGTGCCAGCAGCCTAGGGCAGTTAAGCTCTGGAAACACCATATATTTT.

V gene TRBV12-3 or TRBV12-4 combines with J gene TRBJ2-7; the D gene is possibly TRBD2 (6 bases). V dropped 6 bases and J dropped 6 bases, with 12 bases sitting between them. This CDR3 spans 12 amino acids. This chain's CDR3 is CASSLGGAEQYF. In DNA form, the CDR3 reads TGTGCCAGCAGCCTAGGAGGGGCCGAGCAGTACTTC.

This rearrangement joins TRBV28 to TRBJ2-7; 7 positions match TRBD2. Per germline, CDR1 MDHEN and CDR2 SYDVKM. V shed 3 bases and J 4 bases; nucleotides not matched to a gene: 9. CDR3 length: 15 residues. This CDR3 is CASSFSGLPSYEQYF. CDR3 DNA: TGTGCCAGCAGTTTCTCGGGACTACCGTCGTACGAGCAGTACTTC. The full variable domain, in which reference TRBV28 and TRBJ2-7 provide the parts outside the CDR3, is DVKVTQSSRYLVKRTGEKVFLECVQDMDHENMFWYRQDPGLGLRLIYFSYDVKMKEKGDIPEGYSVSREKKERFSLILESASTNQTSMYLCASSFSGLPSYEQYFGPGTRLTVT.

This rearrangement joins TRBV7-9 to TRBJ2-7; possible D gene TRBD1, 6 bases. The CDR3 runs to 14 residues. The germline gives CDR1 SEHNR, CDR2 FQNEAQ (reference sequence). Trimming pared 1 base from V and 9 bases from J, leaving 16 bases between. The CDR3 DNA follows: TGTGCCAGCAGCTTAGTTTATACAGGGTCTGGGCAGTACTTC. It yields the protein CASSLVYTGSGQYF.

This chain uses TRBV28 with TRBJ1-1; 8 bases map to TRBD1. In germline, CDR1 is MDHEN, CDR2 SYDVKM. The V and J ends lost 6 bases and 4 bases, in that order; junction bases with no gene match: 7. CDR3 length: 14 amino acids. CDR3 protein: CASRTPGGRTEAFF. In nucleotides, the CDR3 is TGTGCCAGCAGGACTCCAGGGGGCCGCACTGAAGCTTTCTTT.

The gene calls are TRBV29-1 and TRBJ1-5; 8 bases agree with TRBD1. This CDR3 contains 13 residues. V was clipped by 3 bases and J by 2 bases; unmatched bases: 0. Germline V gene lookup returns CDR1 SQVTM and CDR2 ANQGSEA. CDR3 DNA: TGCAGCGTTGAGACAGGGGGCAATCAGCCCCAGCATTTT. Residues: CSVETGGNQPQHF. Variable domain in full (rest from reference TRBV29-1 and TRBJ1-5): SAVISQKPSRDICQRGTSLTIQCQVDSQVTMMFWYRQQPGQSLTLIATANQGSEATYESGFVIDKFPISRPNLTFSTLTVSNMSPEDSSIYLCSVETGGNQPQHFGDGTRLSIL.

This rearrangement joins TRBV7-9 to TRBJ2-7; 13 bases align to TRBD2. The trim removed 5 bases at V and 7 bases at J, leaving 8 bases unmatched. Germline V lookup: CDR1 SEHNR, CDR2 FQNEAQ (reference sequence). This CDR3 spans 15 amino acids. The CDR3 DNA sequence: TGTGCCAGCAGCCGCGGACTAGCGGGAGTTGGAGAGCAGTACTTC. This translates into CASSRGLAGVGEQYF.

The chain has TRBV19 and TRBJ2-7; 8 bases map to TRBD1. V shed 2 bases and J 0 bases; nucleotides not matched to a gene: 3. Germline CDR1 LNHDA, CDR2 SQIVND (reference sequence). The CDR3 loop spans 15 amino acids. The CDR3 bases are TGTGCCAGTAGTATACGCGGGACAGGCTCCTACGAGCAGTACTTC. Its translation: CASSIRGTGSYEQYF.

The V and J genes are TRBV7-6 and TRBJ2-1; perhaps TRBD2 as D (5 bases). The V gene's germline CDR1 is SGHVS and CDR2 FNYEAQ. The CDR3 sequence is 17 residues long. V dropped 3 bases and J dropped 0 bases, with 15 bases sitting between them. The CDR3 bases are TGTGCCAGCAGCTTGGTAGGCGGGCAGAGCTCCTACAATGAGCAGTTCTTC. Protein product: CASSLVGGQSSYNEQFF. Full variable domain (remainder filled in from reference TRBV7-6 and TRBJ2-1): GAGVSQSPRYKVTKRGQDVALRCDPISGHVSLYWYRQALGQGPEFLTYFNYEAQQDKSGLPNDRFSAERPEGSISTLTIQRTEQRDSAMYRCASSLVGGQSSYNEQFFGPGTRLTVL.

This chain joins TRBV21-1 and TRBJ2-3; the DNA was not compared with TRBD2, the D call given in the table. TRBV21-1 represents a pseudogene. The CDR3 runs to 16 residues. CDR3 loop: CASSRDPSGGGDTQYF. The CDR3 DNA follows: TGTGCCAGCAGCAGAGACCCTAGCGGGGGGGGAGATACGCAGTATTTT.

The V gene is TRBV3-1 (or the pseudogene TRBV3-2), the J gene TRBJ2-1, with TRBD1 matching 12 bases. The CDR3 totals 17 residues. Germline V gene lookup returns CDR1 LGHDT and CDR2 YNNKEL (reference sequence). V lost 1 base and J lost 7; bases outside the gene matches: 8. The CDR3 protein is CASSQVGGTGGWNEQFF. In DNA form, the CDR3 reads TGTGCCAGCAGCCAAGTGGGCGGGACAGGGGGCTGGAATGAGCAGTTCTTC.

The J gene is TRBJ1-2, the V gene TRBV6-5; 7 nucleotides agree with TRBD1. The CDR3 length is 12 residues. CDR1 is MNHEY, CDR2 SVGAGI, per germline. V dropped 6 bases and J dropped 6; count of bases not matched to a gene: 4. CDR3 residues: CASRTGFNGYTF. The DNA of the CDR3 is TGTGCCAGCAGGACAGGGTTCAATGGCTACACCTTC.

This chain joins TRBV6-5 and TRBJ2-3; D is possibly TRBD2 (6 bases). CDR1 is MNHEY and CDR2 is SVGAGI in the germline V gene. Trimming shortened V by 8 bases and J by 0 bases, and 15 bases separated the two germline ends. This CDR3 is built from 15 residues. The CDR3 bases are TGTGCCAGCCGGGACTCACAAACTAGCACAGATACGCAGTATTTT. The encoded protein is CASRDSQTSTDTQYF.

This clone came up a few times. This chain links TRBV19 with TRBJ1-1; 9 bases line up with TRBD1. The CDR3 covers 15 residues. V lost 7 bases, J lost 4 bases, and 10 bases stayed unmatched. Germline V gives CDR1 LNHDA, CDR2 SQIVND (reference sequence). The CDR3 is CASNPRDRELTEAFF. The CDR3 nucleotides read TGTGCCAGTAACCCCCGGGACAGGGAACTCACTGAAGCTTTCTTT.

CDR3 sequence reads: CASSAGLAGVETQYF. The CDR3 nucleotides read TGTGCCAGCAGCGCGGGACTAGCGGGGGTAGAGACCCAGTACTTC. The chain joins TRBV9 to TRBJ2-5; 14 nucleotides align to TRBD2. Germline V gives CDR1 SGDLS, CDR2 YYNGEE. The CDR3 runs 15 residues. V shed 3 bases, J shed 4 bases, and the junction held 2 bases outside the gene matches.

The chain links TRBV18 to TRBJ1-5, with TRBD1 as a possible D gene (5 bases). This CDR3 has 16 amino acids. Germline lookup yields CDR1 KGHSH and CDR2 LQKENI. Trimming took 6 bases from V and 7 from J, leaving 22 bases between them. The CDR3 DNA is TGTGCCAGCTCTGGGAACGTCAGGGTGGGGGGACAGCCCCAGCATTTT. Amino acids: CASSGNVRVGGQPQHF.

The chain is built from TRBV28 and TRBJ1-1, with TRBD1 matching 9 bases. The CDR3 sequence is 13 residues long. Germline CDR1 and CDR2: MDHEN and SYDVKM. V gave up 7 bases and J gave up 7 bases; unmatched junction bases: 7. The chain's CDR3 is CASTPGQGYEAFF. The DNA for the CDR3 is TGTGCCAGCACCCCCGGACAGGGGTATGAAGCTTTCTTT.

The CDR3 DNA reads TGCGCCAGCAGCCAATCGGACACGAACACTGAAGCTTTCTTT. Amino acid sequence: CASSQSDTNTEAFF. The V gene is TRBV4-3, the J gene TRBJ1-1, with D possibly matching TRBD1 (5 bases). Trimming removed 2 bases from V and 1 base from J, with 8 bases in between. CDR1 is LGHNA and CDR2 is YSLEER in the germline V gene. This CDR3 has 14 residues.

The chain has TRBV10-3 and TRBJ2-1; 14 bases map to TRBD2. CDR1 and CDR2 (germline): ENHRY, SYGVKD. V shed 3 bases, J shed 6 bases, and the junction held 4 bases outside the gene matches. The CDR3 is made up of 16 amino acids. The CDR3: CAISDRLAGGVNEQFF. The CDR3 nucleotides read TGTGCCATCAGTGACCGACTAGCGGGGGGGGTCAATGAGCAGTTCTTC.

This chain links TRBV7-2 with TRBJ1-3; possibly TRBD1 for D (5 bases). The CDR3 sequence is 17 residues long. The V and J ends lost 3 bases and 0 bases respectively, with 15 bases between them. Germline CDR1 reads SGHTA; CDR2 reads FQGNSA. In nucleotides, the CDR3 is TGTGCCAGCAGCTTCCGGGACTCCCCACTCTCTGGAAACACCATATATTTT. Encoded protein: CASSFRDSPLSGNTIYF.